The T cell receptor (beta chain) under discussion was sequenced for a study of molecular identifiers for immune sequencing clone quantification. Findings and caveats of the study: Highly expanded clone sizes could be underestimated by identical TCR molecules sharing a barcode.

This clonotype was counted ten times or more. Its antigen is currently unknown. Each CDR3 protein is one row after TCRdb ran MiXCR on the PCR reads. Counted here are about 640,000 distinct CDR3 sequences, about 20% occurring once; the ten biggest clones make up around 0.86%. The receptor comes from a human donor in good health. Some libraries in this study had Jurkat cell RNA spiked in. Sequenced material: naive CD8+ T cells from blood, with Jurkat cell RNA spiked in. The subset here: FACS-sorted CD8+CD4-CCR7+CD45RA+ naive T cells.

CDR3 DNA: TGTGCCAGCAGCTTAACTGAGGGACAGGGCACTGAAGCTTTCTTT. Translating gives CASSLTEGQGTEAFF. V gene TRBV7-2 combines with J gene TRBJ1-1, with 9 bases matching TRBD1. CDR3 size: 15 residues. Germline V gives CDR1 SGHTA, CDR2 FQGNSA. The junction had 5 bases not matched to a gene; V was cut back by 2 bases and J by 4 bases.